Listed here are 20 T cell receptor beta chains from one sample, sequenced in a study of cytomegalovirus exposure and HLA in healthy donors (dated by TCRdb to 2016 to 2017). To prepare the library, the immunoSEQ multiplex PCR assay was applied. For the multiplex PCR, a mixture combining 60 forward primers for TCR Vbeta segments and 13 reverse primers for TCR Jbeta segments was used. TCRdb took over this immuneACCESS table, retaining in-frame rearrangements with V and J assigned. Such tables are incomplete; in checked studies, under half of the missing clones stem from an unresolved V gene, and the remainder is unexplained. Counted in this sample were approximately 190,000 clones; 65% to 90% of them appeared once. Less than 7% of the sample belongs to the ten largest clones. Material: PBMCs. The source of these receptors is a man in his forties in good health and CMV-seropositive.

This chain connects TRBV9 to TRBJ2-6; D is ambiguous. CDR3 length equals 14 residues. Germline assignment: CDR1 SGDLS and CDR2 YYNGEE. Trimming left V 1 base short and J 3 bases short, with 5 bases between. The CDR3 protein is CASSVLSGANVLTF. CDR3 nucleotide sequence: TGTGCCAGCAGCGTATTGAGTGGGGCCAACGTCCTGACTTTC.

This clone appeared a few times. The DNA for the CDR3 is TGTGCCAGCAGTCGGCCGGGACAGGGTGTTGGCGAGCAGTACTTC. Residues: CASSRPGQGVGEQYF. V gene TRBV27 combines with J gene TRBJ2-7, with 9 bases matching TRBD1. Per the germline V gene, CDR1 is MNHEY and CDR2 is SMNVEV (reference sequence). The J segment lost 6 bases and the V segment lost 5 bases, leaving 11 bases of the junction unmatched. CDR3 size: 15 residues.

This clone was detected a few times. The rearrangement links TRBV5-1 to TRBJ2-3; 8 bases map to TRBD2. The CDR3 length is 14 residues. Germline lookup yields CDR1 SGHRS and CDR2 YFSETQ. V was clipped by 4 bases and J by 3 bases; unmatched bases: 4. The CDR3 here is CASSQRGQTDTQYF. CDR3 bases: TGCGCCAGCAGCCAGCGGGGGCAAACAGATACGCAGTATTTT.

This clone was seen once. The V gene is TRBV11-2, the J gene TRBJ2-7, with TRBD1 as a possible D gene (6 bases). CDR3 length equals 14 residues. With 10 bases removed from V and 0 bases from J, the gap between germline ends came to 16 bases. CDR1 and CDR2 (germline): SGHAT, FQNNGV. The CDR3 DNA sequence: TGTGCCACCAAGGGGGACCTGAGCTCCTACGAGCAGTACTTC. Its translation is CATKGDLSSYEQYF.

The chain carries TRBV19 and TRBJ2-2; D uncertain. With 7 bases removed from V and 6 bases from J, the gap between germline ends came to 12 bases. Germline CDR1 reads LNHDA; CDR2 reads SQIVND (reference sequence). The CDR3 runs to 13 residues. CDR3 sequence: CASTPTVPGELFF. DNA of the CDR3: TGTGCCAGTACCCCCACGGTCCCCGGGGAGCTGTTTTTT.

The rearrangement joins TRBV29-1 to TRBJ2-5, with D possibly being TRBD1 (5 bases). The V gene lost 4 bases and the J gene lost 9 bases, with 12 bases spanning the gap. Germline V lookup: CDR1 SQVTM, CDR2 ANQGSEA. This CDR3 has 11 residues. The CDR3 DNA follows: TGCAGCGTTGCTGATCAGGGCCCCCAGTACTTC. Translation gives CSVADQGPQYF.

The rearrangement uses TRBV19 and TRBJ2-5, with 9 nucleotides matching TRBD1. V lost 6 bases and J lost 2; bases outside the gene matches: 7. This CDR3 region has 15 residues. The germline CDR1 and CDR2 sequences are LNHDA and SQIVND (reference sequence). The DNA of the CDR3 is TGTGCCAGTAGACGGACAGGGGCCGGACAAGAGACCCAGTACTTC. This encodes CASRRTGAGQETQYF.

CDR3 sequence: CASSGIDRVPHNEQFF. As DNA, the CDR3 is TGTGCCAGCAGTGGGATAGACAGGGTACCACACAATGAGCAGTTCTTC. The V gene is TRBV2, the J gene TRBJ2-1, with 7 bases identical to TRBD1. The CDR3 length is 16 residues. In germline, CDR1 is SNHLY, CDR2 FYNNEI. V was clipped by 4 bases and J by 5 bases; unmatched bases: 11.

The chain couples TRBV18 to TRBJ1-1; D unclear. Germline V gene sequence: CDR1 KGHSH, CDR2 LQKENI. V was trimmed by 0 bases and J by 6 bases, leaving 14 bases between them. This CDR3 spans 15 amino acids. CDR3 region: CASSPPRQLEAEAFF. CDR3 DNA sequence: TGTGCCAGCTCACCACCTAGGCAGTTGGAGGCTGAAGCTTTCTTT.

The chain has TRBV19 and TRBJ1-3; tentatively, D is TRBD1 (5 bases). CDR1 is LNHDA and CDR2 is SQIVND in the germline V gene (reference sequence). The CDR3 has 16 amino acids. V lost 5 bases, J lost 0 bases, and 14 bases lay in between. The CDR3 sequence is CASSFDADNSGNTIYF. CDR3 bases: TGTGCCAGTAGTTTCGATGCGGACAACTCTGGAAACACCATATATTTT. The full variable domain, with the rest looked up from reference TRBV19 and TRBJ1-3, is DGGITQSPKYLFRKEGQNVTLSCEQNLNHDAMYWYRQDPGQGLRLIYYSQIVNDFQKGDIAEGYSVSREKKESFPLTVTSAQKNPTAFYLCASSFDADNSGNTIYFGEGSWLTVV.

The rearrangement links TRBV7-8 to TRBJ2-4; D possibly corresponds to TRBD2 (6 bases). This CDR3 has 17 residues. Germline values: CDR1 SGHVS, CDR2 FQNEAQ. The germline V and J ends were trimmed by 0 bases and 3 bases, with 15 bases remaining between them. The CDR3 coding sequence is TGTGCCAGCAGCTTAGCCCTGGGGGGAATCGGCAAAAACATTCAGTACTTC. This sequence encodes CASSLALGGIGKNIQYF.

This sequence joins TRBV11-2 and TRBJ1-2; a weak D match, TRBD1 (6 bases). The CDR3 runs to 14 residues. V lost 0 bases and J lost 7, with 12 bases in between. Looked up from germline, CDR1 is SGHAT and CDR2 is FQNNGV. The CDR3 loop reads CASSLEGGGAGYTF. CDR3 sequence (DNA): TGTGCCAGCAGCTTAGAGGGGGGGGGCGCTGGCTACACCTTC.

The chain is built from TRBV27 and TRBJ1-5, with a weak D call TRBD1 (6 bases). The CDR3 loop spans 15 amino acids. V lost 4 bases, J lost 6 bases, and 16 bases lay in between. In germline, CDR1 is MNHEY, CDR2 SMNVEV (reference sequence). This CDR3 is CASSWDNSWGQPQHF. Written as DNA, the CDR3 is TGTGCCAGCAGTTGGGACAACTCGTGGGGTCAGCCCCAGCATTTT.

This clone was observed once. This chain joins TRBV6-5 and TRBJ1-3, with 7 nucleotides matching TRBD1. Germline CDR1 is MNHEY and CDR2 is SVGAGI. V was clipped by 6 bases and J by 3 bases; unmatched bases: 8. The CDR3 runs 15 residues. Here the CDR3 reads CASSSRQGRGNTIYF. As DNA, the CDR3 is TGTGCCAGCAGCTCCCGACAGGGCCGTGGAAACACCATATATTTT.

This clone was seen only once. V usage is TRBV2 and J usage is TRBJ2-5; 8 bases fit TRBD1. With 5 bases clipped from V and 5 bases from J, the junction kept 16 bases outside the gene matches. Germline V CDR1 and CDR2: SNHLY, FYNNEI. The CDR3 totals 17 residues. This chain's CDR3 is CASSLQRLQGAGETQYF. DNA for the CDR3: TGTGCCAGCAGTCTCCAGAGGTTGCAGGGGGCAGGGGAGACCCAGTACTTC.

About this clone: This CDR3 is also generated by other DNA sequences in the sample. The CDR3 bases are TGTGCCAGTAGTACCGGACTAGCGGGGGGGGAGACCCAGTACTTC. Its translation: CASSTGLAGGETQYF. The chain is built from TRBV19 and TRBJ2-5; 15 bases fit TRBD2. Germline assignment: CDR1 LNHDA and CDR2 SQIVND (reference sequence). CDR3 size: 15 residues. Trimming took 4 bases from V and 5 from J; bases not matched to a gene: 2.

The rearrangement uses TRBV19 and TRBJ1-6; the match to TRBD1 covers 7 bases. With V trimmed by 6 bases and J by 5 bases, 7 bases remained unmatched. The V gene's germline CDR1 is LNHDA and CDR2 SQIVND (reference sequence). The CDR3 sequence is 15 residues long. The CDR3 loop is CASRTATGNNSPLHF. CDR3 nucleotides: TGTGCCAGTAGAACCGCGACAGGGAATAATTCACCCCTCCACTTT.

V and J are TRBV7-2 and TRBJ2-2; 9 bases align to TRBD1. In germline, CDR1 is SGHTA, CDR2 FQGNSA. V shed 3 bases, J shed 0 bases, and the junction held 2 bases outside the gene matches. This CDR3 region has 16 residues. CDR3 residues: CASSFGQGTNTGELFF. CDR3 DNA sequence: TGTGCCAGCAGCTTTGGACAGGGGACGAACACCGGGGAGCTGTTTTTT.

The rearrangement joins TRBV30 to TRBJ2-5, with 8 bases identical to TRBD1. The J call may be wrong; the DNA end is better matched by TRBJ2-7. The CDR3 is 17 amino acids. Germline V CDR1 and CDR2: GTSNPN, SVGIG (reference sequence). CDR3 nucleotide sequence: TGTGCCTGGGGCCCCAGGAGGGGACAGGCGACCTCCTACGAGCAGTACTTC. Protein product: CAWGPRRGQATSYEQYF.

This sequence joins TRBV2 and TRBJ1-1; a weak D match, TRBD1 (5 bases). From germline, CDR1 is SNHLY and CDR2 FYNNEI. This CDR3 has 11 residues. Trimming took 9 bases from V and 5 from J, leaving 10 bases between them. CDR3 nucleotides: TGTGCCAGTGTTCGGGGGACTGAAGCTTTCTTT. Protein: CASVRGTEAFF. The full variable domain, in which reference TRBV2 and TRBJ1-1 provide the parts outside the CDR3, is EPEVTQTPSHQVTQMGQEVILRCVPISNHLYFYWYRQILGQKVEFLVSFYNNEISEKSEIFDDQFSVERPDGSNFTLKIRSTKLEDSAMYFCASVRGTEAFFGQGTRLTVV.